This T cell receptor beta chain appears in the sequencing data of a study of blood T cells in healthy people across ages. The CDR3 totals 14 residues. Germline V gene data show CDR1 as LGHDT and CDR2 as YNNKEL (reference sequence). Primers used in a second PCR of about 7 to 11 cycles were a sample-barcoded 5' primer and a J-beta primer mix. Each CDR3 protein is one row after TCRdb ran MiXCR on the 5' RACE reads. The sample includes hundreds of thousands of distinct CDR3 sequences, approximately 31% of them seen just once. About this clonotype itself: One end of the junction varies from germline; a read error may be responsible.

The source is a woman over 75 in good health. V gene TRBV3-1 combines with J gene TRBJ2-1, with 8 nucleotides matching TRBD2. The sequenced sample was blood. The DNA of the CDR3 is TGTGCCAGCGGCCAAGCGGGGGTCGACAATGAGCAGTTCTTC. Amino acid sequence: CASGQAGVDNEQFF.